These 2 T cell receptor beta chains came from one sample sequenced in a study of shared clonotypes between healthy human individuals. Clones were sequenced by immunoSEQ multiplex PCR, and TCRdb holds only the in-frame ones, with some missing. The profile shows roughly 650,000 clones, 90% to 97% of them singletons. Only CD45RO-negative cells positively selected for CCR7 counted as naive CD8 cells, so terminally differentiated effector memory CD45RA+ cells were excluded. Sequenced sample: naive CD8+ T cells sorted from blood. Every receptor here comes from a woman under 40 in good health.

CDR3 nucleotides: TGTGCCAGCAGCCCTAAGACAGGGAACAATGAGCAGTTCTTC. This translates into CASSPKTGNNEQFF. The chain combines TRBV7-9 with TRBJ2-1; 7 bases are shared with TRBD1. The CDR3 sequence is 14 residues long. The germline V gene encodes CDR1 SEHNR and CDR2 FQNEAQ (reference sequence). J lost 5 bases, V lost 5 bases, and 6 bases had no gene match.

The gene calls are TRBV27 and TRBJ2-5; TRBD1 matches 8 bases. The CDR3 totals 14 residues. In germline, CDR1 is MNHEY, CDR2 SMNVEV (reference sequence). V trimming: 7 bases; J trimming: 4 bases; junction bases outside the gene matches: 8. The CDR3 region is CASNNRGSSETQYF. CDR3 in DNA: TGTGCCAGCAACAACAGGGGGTCATCAGAGACCCAGTACTTC.